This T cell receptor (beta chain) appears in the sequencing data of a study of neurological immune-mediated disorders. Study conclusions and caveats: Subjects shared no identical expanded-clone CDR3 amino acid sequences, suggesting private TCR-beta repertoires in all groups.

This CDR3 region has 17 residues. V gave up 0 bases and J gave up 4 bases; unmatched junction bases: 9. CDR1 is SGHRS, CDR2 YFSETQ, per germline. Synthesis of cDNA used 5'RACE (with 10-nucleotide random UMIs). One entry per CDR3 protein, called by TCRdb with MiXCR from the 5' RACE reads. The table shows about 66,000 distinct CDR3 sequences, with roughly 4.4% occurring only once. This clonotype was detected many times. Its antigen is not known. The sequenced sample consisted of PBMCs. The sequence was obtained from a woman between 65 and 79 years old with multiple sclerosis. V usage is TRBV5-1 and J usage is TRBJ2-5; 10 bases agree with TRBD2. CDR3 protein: CASSLDSKASGGETQYF. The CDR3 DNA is TGCGCCAGCAGCTTGGACAGTAAGGCTAGCGGGGGAGAGACCCAGTACTTC.